Following are 14 T cell receptor beta chains from one sample sequenced in a study of cytomegalovirus exposure and HLA in healthy donors. PCR amplification relied on 60 Vbeta primers (plus 13 Jbeta primers). Repertoires were generated with immunoSEQ multiplex PCR, while TCRdb's copy carries only in-frame clones and drops some. The table shows approximately 160,000 clones, with around 74% occurring only once. Sequences were obtained from PBMCs. These receptor sequences come from a man aged 18 to 30 in good health and CMV-seronegative.

For the CDR3, the DNA is TGTGCCACCAGCGCCTACAGGGACACTGAAGCTTTCTTT. The encoded protein is CATSAYRDTEAFF. The rearrangement joins TRBV15 to TRBJ1-1; a possible D gene is TRBD1 (6 bases). This CDR3 comprises 13 residues. Trimming removed 5 bases at V and 3 bases at J, with 10 bases between. CDR1 is LNHNV and CDR2 is YYDKDF in the germline V gene (reference sequence).

The chain is built from TRBV7-2 and TRBJ2-7; 8 positions match TRBD1. CDR1 is SGHTA, CDR2 FQGNSA, per germline. With V trimmed by 8 bases and J by 6 bases, 6 bases remained unmatched. There are 12 residues in the CDR3. CDR3 nucleotides: TGTGCCAGCTCCCAGGGGGCATTCGAGCAGTACTTC. It codes for CASSQGAFEQYF.

The rearrangement joins TRBV5-1 to TRBJ2-5; 13 bases align to TRBD2. This CDR3 contains 18 residues. V lost 0 bases, J lost 5 bases, and 10 bases stayed unmatched. Germline V gene data show CDR1 as SGHRS and CDR2 as YFSETQ. CDR3 loop: CASSLAGLAGEVRETQYF. DNA for the CDR3: TGCGCCAGCAGCTTGGCCGGACTAGCGGGAGAAGTACGGGAGACCCAGTACTTC.

The rearrangement links TRBV5-1 to TRBJ2-7, with 8 bases aligning to TRBD1. The CDR3 contains 14 residues. Germline V lookup: CDR1 SGHRS, CDR2 YFSETQ. V gave up 7 bases and J gave up 5 bases; unmatched junction bases: 11. CDR3 sequence reads: CASREGQAPDEQYF. The CDR3 DNA reads TGCGCCAGCCGCGAGGGACAGGCCCCTGACGAGCAGTACTTC.

V and J are TRBV19 and TRBJ2-7; 7 bases map to TRBD1. The J segment lost 2 bases and the V segment lost 1 base, leaving 8 bases of the junction unmatched. Germline lookup yields CDR1 LNHDA and CDR2 SQIVND (reference sequence). The CDR3 loop spans 16 amino acids. The CDR3 DNA reads as TGTGCCAGTAGTATAGTGGCTGGGACAGAGGCCTACGAGCAGTACTTC. It is translated as CASSIVAGTEAYEQYF. The variable domain in full, with the rest retrieved from reference TRBV19 and TRBJ2-7, is DGGITQSPKYLFRKEGQNVTLSCEQNLNHDAMYWYRQDPGQGLRLIYYSQIVNDFQKGDIAEGYSVSREKKESFPLTVTSAQKNPTAFYLCASSIVAGTEAYEQYFGPGTRLTVT.

The chain couples TRBV6-1 to TRBJ2-7, with TRBD2 identical over 8 bases. The V gene's germline CDR1 is MNHNS and CDR2 SASEGT. This CDR3 is 15 amino acids long. V gave up 5 bases and J gave up 4 bases; unmatched junction bases: 10. For the CDR3, the DNA is TGTGCCAGCAGTCCCCGGGGGGGGATAAGATACGAGCAGTACTTC. Protein product: CASSPRGGIRYEQYF.

The rearrangement uses TRBV7-9 and TRBJ1-2; 9 bases agree with TRBD1. From germline, CDR1 is SEHNR and CDR2 FQNEAQ (reference sequence). Unmatched junction bases numbered 1, after V lost 5 bases and J lost 0 bases. This CDR3 spans 14 amino acids. The CDR3 loop reads CASSRTGANYGYTF. The DNA of the CDR3 is TGTGCCAGCAGCCGGACAGGGGCTAACTATGGCTACACCTTC.

The gene calls are TRBV21-1 and TRBJ2-2; the table's D call TRBD1 went unverified against the DNA. TRBV21-1 constitutes a pseudogene. The CDR3 runs to 16 residues. The CDR3 spells CASSKTGTENTGELFF. The CDR3 DNA follows: TGTGCCAGCAGCAAAACCGGGACAGAGAACACCGGGGAGCTGTTTTTT.

The chain is built from TRBV28 and TRBJ1-4, with D unresolved. The germline V and J ends were trimmed by 3 bases and 8 bases, with 10 bases remaining between them. The CDR3 length is 13 residues. Germline V CDR1 and CDR2: MDHEN, SYDVKM. CDR3 protein: CASSFREGEKLFF. The CDR3 DNA reads TGTGCCAGCAGTTTCAGAGAGGGAGAAAAACTGTTTTTT.

This chain uses TRBV28 with TRBJ1-4; weak D call: TRBD1 (6 bases). V was pared by 9 bases and J by 1 base, with 12 bases between. Per the germline V gene, CDR1 is MDHEN and CDR2 is SYDVKM. The CDR3 has 14 amino acids. The CDR3 is CASVPQGTNEKLFF. CDR3 nucleotide sequence: TGTGCCAGTGTACCACAGGGAACTAATGAAAAACTGTTTTTT.

The chain uses TRBV12-5 and TRBJ1-3, with D hard to call. CDR3 size: 13 residues. The V gene's germline CDR1 is LGHNT and CDR2 FRNRAP. Trimming took off 6 bases at V and 0 bases at J, with 6 bases between the two ends. CDR3 loop: CASGRSSGNTIYF. The CDR3 DNA follows: TGTGCTAGTGGACGGAGCTCTGGAAACACCATATATTTT.

This sequence joins TRBV6-5 and TRBJ2-7; perhaps TRBD2 as D (6 bases). Trimming cost V 9 bases and J 2 bases, with 17 bases left between them. The CDR3 runs 14 residues. Germline V CDR1 and CDR2: MNHEY, SVGAGI. This chain's CDR3 is CASGATEGTYEQYF. The CDR3 DNA reads as TGTGCCAGTGGAGCGACGGAGGGGACCTACGAGCAGTACTTC.

The chain joins TRBV10-3 to TRBJ2-3; D gene unclear. The CDR3 extends over 11 amino acids. Looked up from germline, CDR1 is ENHRY and CDR2 is SYGVKD. The germline V and J ends were trimmed by 11 bases and 5 bases, with 11 bases remaining between them. The CDR3 coding sequence is TGTGCCCTACGCTCGGGAGATACGCAGTATTTT. It is translated as CALRSGDTQYF.

The chain is built from TRBV28 and TRBJ2-3, with TRBD1 identical over 7 bases. Trimming cost V 2 bases and J 0 bases; bases outside gene matches: 14. This CDR3 spans 19 amino acids. Germline CDR1 is MDHEN and CDR2 is SYDVKM. Written as DNA, the CDR3 is TGTGCCAGCAGTTTAGGCTTATCCCAGACAGGGCTCAGCACAGATACGCAGTATTTT. Residues: CASSLGLSQTGLSTDTQYF.